Following are 23 T cell receptor beta chains from one sample sequenced in a study of cytomegalovirus exposure and HLA in healthy donors. The PCR employed 60 Vbeta primers together with 13 Jbeta primers. TCRdb's copy holds only in-frame clones and misses some; the assay was immunoSEQ multiplex PCR. There are some 150,000 clones in the sample; roughly four fifths occur only once, and 3.2% lies in the top ten. The specimen was PBMCs. Source of these receptors: a young man in good health and CMV-seropositive.

This clone was recorded only once. The chain recombines TRBV2 with TRBJ1-2; D unresolved. Germline CDR1 is SNHLY and CDR2 is FYNNEI. Trimming removed 1 base at V and 4 bases at J, with 10 bases between. The CDR3 extends over 14 amino acids. CDR3 amino acids: CASSEGGNFYGYTF. As DNA, the CDR3 is TGTGCCAGCAGTGAAGGCGGCAACTTCTATGGCTACACCTTC.

The chain has TRBV6-5 and TRBJ1-1, with TRBD1 identical over 8 bases. Germline lookup yields CDR1 MNHEY and CDR2 SVGAGI. The junction had 7 bases not matched to a gene; V was cut back by 6 bases and J by 4 bases. This CDR3 has 14 residues. In nucleotides, the CDR3 is TGTGCCAGCAGCCTGGACAGGGTACGCACTGAAGCTTTCTTT. It specifies CASSLDRVRTEAFF.

This clone was observed a handful of times. This chain connects TRBV6-1 to TRBJ2-5; TRBD1 is a possible D gene (6 bases). There are 16 residues in the CDR3. Germline CDR1 MNHNS, CDR2 SASEGT. Trimming shortened V by 3 bases and J by 1 base, and 15 bases separated the two germline ends. CDR3 DNA sequence: TGTGCCAGCAGTGAGTTTATCGGACAGCCCCAAGAGACCCAGTACTTC. It is translated as CASSEFIGQPQETQYF.

CDR3 region: CASSLGAAGRQDTQYF. For the CDR3, the DNA is TGTGCCAGCAGCTTAGGCGCAGCGGGACGTCAAGATACGCAGTATTTT. The V and J genes are TRBV7-9 and TRBJ2-3; TRBD2 matches at 7 bases. V was pared by 1 base and J by 5 bases, with 9 bases of the junction left unmatched. Germline loops: CDR1 SEHNR, CDR2 FQNEAQ (reference sequence). The CDR3 is 16 residues long.

V and J are TRBV19 and TRBJ1-2; 7 nucleotides match TRBD1. This CDR3 is built from 15 residues. Looked up from germline, CDR1 is LNHDA and CDR2 is SQIVND (reference sequence). With V trimmed by 7 bases and J by 5 bases, 13 bases remained unmatched. The CDR3: CASNTAVGTVYGYTF. CDR3 DNA sequence: TGTGCCAGTAACACCGCAGTCGGGACAGTATATGGCTACACCTTC.

The chain combines TRBV6-5 with TRBJ2-3; the match to TRBD2 covers 10 bases. Germline trimming cut 7 bases from V and 0 bases from J; bases unmatched to any gene: 4. CDR3 size: 15 residues. The germline V gene encodes CDR1 MNHEY and CDR2 SVGAGI. CDR3 residues: CASTISGGSTDTQYF. In DNA, the CDR3 is TGTGCCAGCACCATTAGCGGGGGGAGCACAGATACGCAGTATTTT.

The chain couples TRBV15 to TRBJ2-1, with 15 positions matching TRBD2. The V segment lost 3 bases and the J segment 7 bases; nucleotides outside the gene matches: 13. The germline V gene has CDR1 LNHNV and CDR2 YYDKDF (reference sequence). The CDR3 spans 19 residues. The CDR3 sequence is CATSRENFGLAGGVNEQFF. As DNA, the CDR3 is TGTGCCACCAGCAGGGAGAACTTCGGACTAGCGGGAGGGGTTAATGAGCAGTTCTTC.

The chain couples TRBV6-6 to TRBJ2-7; D remains unclear. The V end lost 7 bases, the J end lost 1 base, and 14 bases lay between the germline ends. CDR3 length equals 14 residues. Per germline, CDR1 MNHNY and CDR2 SVGAGI (reference sequence). The CDR3 loop is CASTSGLPSYEQYF. The CDR3 bases are TGTGCCAGCACCTCTGGGCTCCCGTCCTACGAGCAGTACTTC.

Written as DNA, the CDR3 is TGTGCCATCAGTGCGAAGGTCGGTCTACTATACGAGCAGTACTTC. Translated, it gives CAISAKVGLLYEQYF. The chain employs TRBV10-3 and TRBJ2-7; D remains ambiguous. V was clipped by 4 bases and J by 4 bases, with 17 bases between them. CDR1 and CDR2 from the germline V gene are ENHRY and SYGVKD. The CDR3 runs to 15 residues.

This clone was recorded once. This chain uses TRBV6-5 with TRBJ1-5, with D unresolved. Trimming took 2 bases from V and 4 from J, leaving 6 bases between them. The CDR3 covers 13 residues. Germline V CDR1 and CDR2: MNHEY, SVGAGI. CDR3 sequence reads: CASSYAGNQPQHF. CDR3 nucleotide sequence: TGTGCCAGCAGTTACGCAGGAAATCAGCCCCAGCATTTT.

In the case of this clone: One junction end disagrees with the germline gene, perhaps due to a read error. This same CDR3 is encoded by further DNA sequences in the sample. The gene calls are TRBV29-1 and TRBJ1-2; 8 bases are shared with TRBD1. Germline V gene lookup returns CDR1 SQVTM and CDR2 ANQGSEA. The CDR3 runs to 15 residues. CDR3 sequence: CSVDVTGEVLGGYTF. In DNA form, the CDR3 reads TGTAGCGTTGACGTGACAGGGGAAGTTTTGGGGGGCTACACCTTC.

The V call is TRBV28, the J call TRBJ1-5, with D possibly being TRBD1 (5 bases). Trimming cost V 4 bases and J 1 base, with 17 bases left between them. The germline gives CDR1 MDHEN, CDR2 SYDVKM. This CDR3 is built from 17 residues. The CDR3 bases are TGTGCCAGCAGTTCCTTTTGGGGCGCCGAAAGCAATCAGCCCCAGCATTTT. Residues: CASSSFWGAESNQPQHF.

The chain is built from TRBV18 and TRBJ1-1; D perhaps matches TRBD1 (6 bases). The length of the CDR3 is 16 residues. Germline V gene data show CDR1 as KGHSH and CDR2 as LQKENI. V lost 0 bases and J lost 1, with 12 bases in between. This CDR3 reads CASSPPGQGRNTEAFF. The CDR3 DNA follows: TGTGCCAGCTCACCACCGGGGCAGGGGAGGAACACTGAAGCTTTCTTT.

The chain combines TRBV2 with TRBJ2-5; D is possibly TRBD1 (6 bases). Germline assignment: CDR1 SNHLY and CDR2 FYNNEI. The CDR3 has 14 amino acids. V shed 7 bases and J shed 0 bases, with 12 bases lying between them. The chain's CDR3 is CASKRTEYQETQYF. The CDR3 DNA sequence: TGTGCCAGCAAAAGGACAGAGTACCAAGAGACCCAGTACTTC.

This clone was counted once. The chain combines TRBV7-9 with TRBJ2-1; 8 nucleotides line up with TRBD1. Looked up from germline, CDR1 is SEHNR and CDR2 is FQNEAQ (reference sequence). V shed 2 bases, J shed 7 bases, and the junction held 10 bases outside the gene matches. The CDR3 extends over 16 amino acids. The CDR3: CASSLRDRRGLNEQFF. The CDR3 nucleotides are TGTGCCAGCAGCTTACGGGACAGGAGGGGTCTTAATGAGCAGTTCTTC.

The chain employs TRBV5-1 and TRBJ2-7; D is unresolved. This CDR3 contains 16 residues. Germline loops: CDR1 SGHRS, CDR2 YFSETQ. Trimming pared 0 bases from V and 0 bases from J, leaving 13 bases between. CDR3 nucleotides: TGCGCCAGCAGCTTGGCTAACTACGGTAGCTCCTACGAGCAGTACTTC. Protein product: CASSLANYGSSYEQYF.

This chain links TRBV11-2 with TRBJ2-6; possibly TRBD2 for D (6 bases). CDR1 and CDR2 (germline): SGHAT, FQNNGV. This CDR3 region has 17 residues. Trimming took off 5 bases at V and 4 bases at J, with 18 bases between the two ends. In DNA, the CDR3 is TGTGCCAGCAGCCCTGGGGCGGGGACGGGCGGGGCCAACGTCCTGACTTTC. It yields the protein CASSPGAGTGGANVLTF.

This clone was recorded only once. The chain joins TRBV6-1 to TRBJ1-2; unclear D gene. CDR1 is MNHNS, CDR2 SASEGT, per germline. V gave up 3 bases and J gave up 2 bases, with 19 bases separating them. The CDR3 runs 17 residues. CDR3 sequence: CASSEAGVISGNYGYTF. CDR3 in DNA: TGTGCCAGCAGTGAGGCGGGAGTCATAAGCGGAAACTATGGCTACACCTTC.

The gene calls are TRBV6-1 and TRBJ1-3, with D perhaps TRBD1 (6 bases). This CDR3 has 15 residues. V was cut by 6 bases and J by 2 bases, with 14 bases left in between. Germline-derived CDR1 and CDR2 are MNHNS and SASEGT. CDR3 protein: CASSRDRSTGNTIYF. The CDR3 region has the DNA TGTGCCAGCAGCAGAGACAGGTCAACTGGAAACACCATATATTTT.

The rearrangement uses TRBV28 and TRBJ1-2; 8 bases agree with TRBD1. CDR1 MDHEN and CDR2 SYDVKM come from the germline V gene. The CDR3 is 15 residues long. V lost 3 bases and J lost 7; bases outside the gene matches: 10. The CDR3, as DNA: TGTGCCAGCAGTTTGTCAGACAGGGGAATTGGTGGCTACACCTTC. As protein: CASSLSDRGIGGYTF.

This chain links TRBV25-1 with TRBJ2-1; TRBD1 is a possible D gene (6 bases). Between the trimmed V and J ends, which lost 4 bases and 13 bases, there was a span of 14 bases. Per the germline V gene, CDR1 is MGHDK and CDR2 is SYGVNS. The CDR3 is 12 amino acids. CDR3 nucleotides: TGTGCCAGCAGTGGGGGGACACCTGGCCAGTTCTTC. Protein sequence: CASSGGTPGQFF.

V is TRBV6-1 and J is TRBJ2-4, with D possibly matching TRBD1 (7 bases). Between the trimmed V and J ends, which lost 6 bases and 5 bases, there was a span of 17 bases. The CDR3 is 15 residues long. Germline CDR1 and CDR2: MNHNS and SASEGT. CDR3 sequence reads: CASSLGAGGQNIQYF. In DNA, the CDR3 is TGTGCCAGCAGCTTGGGGGCAGGGGGGCAAAACATTCAGTACTTC.

The rearrangement links TRBV29-1 to TRBJ2-5; D uncertain. Germline-derived CDR1 and CDR2 are SQVTM and ANQGSEA. The CDR3 has 12 amino acids. V gave up 5 bases and J gave up 7 bases, with 14 bases separating them. The CDR3 reads CSVLDPEATQYF. CDR3 nucleotides: TGCAGCGTTCTTGACCCCGAGGCGACCCAGTACTTC.